The sequence of this T cell receptor beta chain was determined in a study of T cell responses to AZD1222 COVID-19 vaccine. Study conclusions and caveats: The donors showed a predominance of white British ancestry and of females, with possible underestimation of clonal diversity.

Germline V lookup: CDR1 SGHTA, CDR2 FQGNSA. V was clipped by 4 bases and J by 8 bases; unmatched bases: 1. This CDR3 spans 12 amino acids. Profiling relied on immunoSEQ multiplex PCR, and the TCRdb table lists in-frame clones only, not all of them. The sample yields roughly 120,000 clones, about 90% seen once. Concerning this clone itself: What it binds is not known.

The clonotype comes from an adult who received the AZD1222 COVID-19 vaccine. The V call is TRBV7-2, the J call TRBJ1-5; TRBD1 matches at 8 bases. The material sequenced was peripheral blood, taken 28 days after the second AZD1222 dose. CDR3 sequence: CASSSQGEPQHF. CDR3 bases: TGTGCCAGCAGCTCACAGGGGGAGCCCCAGCATTTT.